What follows are 26 T cell receptor beta chains derived from one specimen sequenced in a study of blood T cell repertoires in COVID-19. Sequencing used immunoSEQ multiplex PCR; TCRdb keeps in-frame clones, though not all of them. This table has under 200,000 clones, less than 90% appearing once. Sequencing input: PBMCs or T cells enriched from blood (not recorded which). These receptors originate from a woman aged 50 to 60 who had recovered from COVID-19.

The chain links TRBV7-9 to TRBJ2-7, with 9 bases aligning to TRBD1. The CDR3 sequence is 14 residues long. The germline V gene has CDR1 SEHNR and CDR2 FQNEAQ (reference sequence). After removal of 5 bases from V and 4 bases from J, the junction contained 6 bases not matched to a gene. The CDR3 nucleotides read TGTGCCAGCAGCACTTGGGACAGGGCATACGAGCAGTACTTC. Translation: CASSTWDRAYEQYF. The complete variable domain, with remaining parts taken from reference TRBV7-9 and TRBJ2-7, reads DTGVSQNPRHKITKRGQNVTFRCDPISEHNRLYWYRQTLGQGPEFLTYFQNEAQLEKSRLLSDRFSAERPKGSFSTLEIQRTEQGDSAMYLCASSTWDRAYEQYFGPGTRLTVT.

This clone appeared a single time. The V call is TRBV19, the J call TRBJ1-1, with D possibly TRBD1 on 5 matching bases. V dropped 3 bases and J dropped 1 base, with 12 bases sitting between them. The V gene's germline CDR1 is LNHDA and CDR2 SQIVND (reference sequence). The CDR3 runs 15 residues. DNA of the CDR3: TGTGCCAGTAGTATCGGGCAGGGAACGAACACTGAAGCTTTCTTT. Its translation: CASSIGQGTNTEAFF.

This clone was recorded only once. The sample has other DNA sequences that encode this CDR3 too. The chain joins TRBV5-1 to TRBJ2-5; D not certain. V was cut by 0 bases and J by 2 bases, with 11 bases left in between. The CDR3 contains 15 residues. Germline assignment: CDR1 SGHRS and CDR2 YFSETQ. CDR3 bases: TGCGCCAGCAGCTTGGGTGGCGGCGGACAAGAGACCCAGTACTTC. It yields the protein CASSLGGGGQETQYF.

This chain links TRBV7-2 with TRBJ2-2; TRBD2 matches 9 bases. From germline, CDR1 is SGHTA and CDR2 FQGNSA. J was trimmed by 7 bases and V by 6 bases; bases with no gene match: 6. The CDR3 length is 14 residues. Here the CDR3 reads CASRFSGSGGELFF. CDR3 DNA: TGTGCCAGCAGATTTAGCGGGAGCGGCGGGGAGCTGTTTTTT.

The chain carries TRBV4-2 and TRBJ2-7, with TRBD2 identical over 11 bases. CDR1 is LGHNA, CDR2 YNFKEQ, per germline. V was clipped by 0 bases and J by 2 bases; unmatched bases: 9. CDR3 length: 18 amino acids. The CDR3 sequence is CASSQDYRTSGSPYEQYF. The CDR3 region has the DNA TGTGCCAGCAGCCAAGATTACCGAACTAGCGGGAGCCCCTACGAGCAGTACTTC.

The rearrangement joins TRBV5-6 to TRBJ2-5; a possible D gene is TRBD1 (6 bases). Trimming pared 4 bases from V and 1 base from J, leaving 17 bases between. CDR3 length: 16 residues. Germline V gene lookup returns CDR1 SGHDT and CDR2 YYEEEE. CDR3 nucleotide sequence: TGTGCCAGCAGCACCCTAGCCCCAGGGGCCCAAGAGACCCAGTACTTC. Its protein is CASSTLAPGAQETQYF.

This sequence joins TRBV19 and TRBJ1-5, with TRBD1 matching over 8 bases. The CDR3 extends over 16 amino acids. CDR1 is LNHDA, CDR2 SQIVND, per germline (reference sequence). The ends lost 5 bases at V and 7 bases at J; junction bases unmatched: 13. The CDR3 DNA follows: TGTGCCAGTAGTCCCTGGACAGGGAAAACTAACCAGCCCCAGCATTTT. It codes for CASSPWTGKTNQPQHF.

The chain carries TRBV29-1 and TRBJ1-1, with D hard to call. CDR1 is SQVTM and CDR2 is ANQGSEA in the germline V gene. V lost 5 bases and J 4 bases, leaving 8 bases between the germline ends. The CDR3 sequence is 11 residues long. CDR3 sequence: CSVWAGTEAFF. The CDR3 DNA reads as TGCAGCGTTTGGGCCGGCACTGAAGCTTTCTTT.

The rearrangement joins TRBV24-1 to TRBJ1-1; TRBD1 matches at 8 bases. The CDR3 is 16 residues long. The V gene end was trimmed by 2 bases and the J gene end by 3 bases; junction bases not matched to a gene: 7. Looked up from germline, CDR1 is KGHDR and CDR2 is SFDVKD. As DNA, the CDR3 is TGTGCCACCAGTGATTCTGGACAGGGTGGGTACACTGAAGCTTTCTTT. It yields the protein CATSDSGQGGYTEAFF.

The genes are TRBV6-5 and TRBJ1-4, with D unresolved. The V end was cut by 2 bases, the J end by 7 bases, with 8 bases between. CDR1 MNHEY and CDR2 SVGAGI come from the germline V gene. The CDR3 extends over 13 amino acids. Written as DNA, the CDR3 is TGTGCCAGCAGTTACGGACGGGGTGAAAAACTGTTTTTT. The encoded protein is CASSYGRGEKLFF.

This sequence joins TRBV2 and TRBJ1-3; D unclear. The germline V gene has CDR1 SNHLY and CDR2 FYNNEI. The CDR3 sequence is 15 residues long. The V end lost 2 bases, the J end lost 0 bases, and 8 bases lay between the germline ends. The CDR3 DNA reads as TGTGCCAGCAGTGAACAACAGATCTCTGGAAACACCATATATTTT. Translated, it gives CASSEQQISGNTIYF.

The J gene is TRBJ2-7, the V gene TRBV5-4, with TRBD2 identical over 10 bases. The length of the CDR3 is 15 residues. Trimming at V came to 0 bases and at J to 4 bases, leaving 4 bases not matched to a gene. CDR1 and CDR2 (germline): SGHNT, YYREEE (reference sequence). DNA for the CDR3: TGTGCCAGCAGCTTGGCACTAGCGGGGATATACGAGCAGTACTTC. Translation: CASSLALAGIYEQYF.

The chain employs TRBV7-9 and TRBJ2-7, with 11 bases identical to TRBD1. J gave up 12 bases and V 5 bases, and 9 bases lay outside the gene matches. The CDR3 consists of 13 residues. Germline CDR1 and CDR2: SEHNR and FQNEAQ (reference sequence). In DNA form, the CDR3 reads TGTGCCAGCAGCGCGGGGACAGGGGGGGTCGGGTACTTC. It encodes CASSAGTGGVGYF. The whole variable domain, remainder taken from reference TRBV7-9 and TRBJ2-7, is DTGVSQNPRHKITKRGQNVTFRCDPISEHNRLYWYRQTLGQGPEFLTYFQNEAQLEKSRLLSDRFSAERPKGSFSTLEIQRTEQGDSAMYLCASSAGTGGVGYFGPGTRLTVT.

This clone was recorded a few times. The chain uses TRBV27 and TRBJ2-2; TRBD2 matches 12 bases. CDR1 is MNHEY, CDR2 SMNVEV, per germline (reference sequence). The ends lost 5 bases at V and 1 base at J; junction bases unmatched: 5. The CDR3 runs to 17 residues. The CDR3 is CASSALAGGGNTGELFF. The CDR3 region has the DNA TGTGCCAGCAGTGCCCTAGCGGGAGGGGGGAACACCGGGGAGCTGTTTTTT.

The chain is built from TRBV13 and TRBJ1-1, with 12 bases identical to TRBD1. CDR3 length: 15 residues. With V trimmed by 0 bases and J by 11 bases, 7 bases remained unmatched. Germline V gene data show CDR1 as PRHDT and CDR2 as FYEKMQ (reference sequence). The CDR3 DNA sequence: TGTGCCAGCAGCTTAGGTCGGGACAGGGGGCGCACGGCTTTCTTT. As protein: CASSLGRDRGRTAFF.

This chain connects TRBV7-2 to TRBJ1-2, with 7 bases that match TRBD1. With 4 bases clipped from V and 2 bases from J, the junction kept 7 bases outside the gene matches. Germline CDR1 reads SGHTA; CDR2 reads FQGNSA. There are 15 residues in the CDR3. This chain's CDR3 is CASSSRDRLNYGYTF. In nucleotides, the CDR3 is TGTGCCAGCAGCTCACGGGACAGATTAAACTATGGCTACACCTTC.

The V call is TRBV5-1, the J call TRBJ1-4; D possibly corresponds to TRBD1 (5 bases). There are 15 residues in the CDR3. Germline V gene lookup returns CDR1 SGHRS and CDR2 YFSETQ. V lost 4 bases to trimming and J lost 3 bases, with 13 bases between them. In nucleotides, the CDR3 is TGCGCCAGCAGCACCGTAGGGGCGGCTAATGAAAAACTGTTTTTT. As protein: CASSTVGAANEKLFF. Full variable domain (rest looked up from reference TRBV5-1 and TRBJ1-4): KAGVTQTPRYLIKTRGQQVTLSCSPISGHRSVSWYQQTPGQGLQFLFEYFSETQRNKGNFPGRFSGRQFSNSRSEMNVSTLELGDSALYLCASSTVGAANEKLFFGSGTQLSVL.

Remarks on this clone: Different DNA sequences within this sample yield the same CDR3. The rearrangement links TRBV6-5 to TRBJ2-7, with 8 bases lining up with TRBD1. V shed 2 bases, J shed 3 bases, and the junction held 3 bases outside the gene matches. Germline assignment: CDR1 MNHEY and CDR2 SVGAGI. The CDR3 runs to 14 residues. The chain's CDR3 is CASSYGTGNYEQYF. DNA of the CDR3: TGTGCCAGCAGTTACGGGACAGGTAACTACGAGCAGTACTTC.

The chain links TRBV19 to TRBJ2-2; D gene uncertain. Germline lookup yields CDR1 LNHDA and CDR2 SQIVND (reference sequence). This CDR3 spans 17 amino acids. Trimming removed 1 base from V and 0 bases from J, with 12 bases in between. DNA for the CDR3: TGTGCCAGTAGTATAGCCCACCTGGGCGCGAACACCGGGGAGCTGTTTTTT. Residues: CASSIAHLGANTGELFF.

J is TRBJ2-5 and V is TRBV5-1; 7 bases agree with TRBD2. CDR3 size: 19 residues. The V segment lost 4 bases and the J segment 1 base; nucleotides outside the gene matches: 19. In germline, CDR1 is SGHRS, CDR2 YFSETQ. Here the CDR3 reads CASSRGEPGSTTFQETQYF. DNA for the CDR3: TGCGCCAGCAGCCGGGGGGAACCGGGCTCGACAACCTTCCAAGAGACCCAGTACTTC.

This rearrangement joins TRBV7-2 to TRBJ2-3; TRBD2 matches at 16 bases. V lost 5 bases and J lost 1; bases outside the gene matches: 9. Per the germline V gene, CDR1 is SGHTA and CDR2 is FQGNSA. The length of the CDR3 is 19 residues. DNA of the CDR3: TGTGCCAGCAGCCCGGGACTAGCGGGAGGGCCCCTGCGCACAGATACGCAGTATTTT. It yields the protein CASSPGLAGGPLRTDTQYF. The full variable domain, in which reference TRBV7-2 and TRBJ2-3 provide the parts outside the CDR3, is GAGVSQSPSNKVTEKGKDVELRCDPISGHTALYWYRQSLGQGLEFLIYFQGNSAPDKSGLPSDRFSAERTGGSVSTLTIQRTQQEDSAVYLCASSPGLAGGPLRTDTQYFGPGTRLTVL.

The rearrangement joins TRBV28 to TRBJ1-1, with D maybe TRBD1 (6 bases). This CDR3 has 11 amino acids. Germline CDR1 is MDHEN and CDR2 is SYDVKM. The ends were cut back, 2 bases at V and 10 bases at J, with 8 bases in the middle. CDR3 sequence reads: CASSLQGRAFF. As DNA, the CDR3 is TGTGCCAGCAGTTTACAGGGGCGAGCTTTCTTT.

The chain combines TRBV7-6 with TRBJ1-1; D unresolved. The V gene's germline CDR1 is SGHVS and CDR2 FNYEAQ. V was shortened by 5 bases and J by 4 bases, with 14 bases between the two germline ends. This CDR3 comprises 14 residues. The CDR3 DNA is TGTGCCAGCAGCGGCGGTGGGTTCGGCACTGAAGCTTTCTTT. It is translated as CASSGGGFGTEAFF.

The chain has TRBV9 and TRBJ2-7; D might be TRBD1 (6 bases). The germline gives CDR1 SGDLS, CDR2 YYNGEE. V was pared by 0 bases and J by 6 bases, with 19 bases between. The CDR3 is made up of 16 amino acids. The DNA of the CDR3 is TGTGCCAGCAGCGTAGCTGAGGGACATAGGCCGGGCGAGCAGTACTTC. Translation: CASSVAEGHRPGEQYF.

This clone was observed once. The chain combines TRBV6-6 with TRBJ2-2; no clear D gene. The CDR3 loop spans 16 amino acids. The germline V gene has CDR1 MNHNY and CDR2 SVGAGI (reference sequence). The V end was cut by 4 bases, the J end by 1 base, with 13 bases between. CDR3 nucleotides: TGTGCCAGCAGTTCGAACGAGTTTCAGAACACCGGGGAGCTGTTTTTT. This translates into CASSSNEFQNTGELFF.

This clone has a handful of counts. The chain combines TRBV21-1 with TRBJ1-2; the table's TRBD1 call for D was not verified on the DNA. TRBV21-1 is a known pseudogene. This CDR3 has 15 residues. This CDR3 reads CASSLGDRGWPGYTF. CDR3 DNA: TGTGCCAGCAGCCTGGGGGACAGGGGGTGGCCAGGCTACACCTTC.